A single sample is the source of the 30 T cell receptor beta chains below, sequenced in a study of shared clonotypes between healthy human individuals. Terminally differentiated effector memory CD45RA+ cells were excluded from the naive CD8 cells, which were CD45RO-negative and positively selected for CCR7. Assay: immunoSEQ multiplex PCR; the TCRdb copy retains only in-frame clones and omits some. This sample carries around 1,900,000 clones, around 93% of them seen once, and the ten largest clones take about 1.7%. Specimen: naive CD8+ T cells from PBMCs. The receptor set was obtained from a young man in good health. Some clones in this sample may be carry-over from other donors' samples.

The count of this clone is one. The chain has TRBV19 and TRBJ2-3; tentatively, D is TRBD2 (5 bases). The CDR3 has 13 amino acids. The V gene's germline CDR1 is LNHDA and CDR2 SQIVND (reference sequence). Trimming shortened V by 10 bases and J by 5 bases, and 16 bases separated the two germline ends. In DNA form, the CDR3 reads TGTGCCACCCTCCCCCCAGAGGGAGATACGCAGTATTTT. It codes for CATLPPEGDTQYF.

The CDR3 spells CASSYSGTGSYEQFF. In nucleotides, the CDR3 is TGTGCCAGCAGTTATAGCGGGACAGGGTCCTATGAGCAGTTCTTC. This chain connects TRBV6-5 to TRBJ2-1, with D possibly TRBD1 on 9 matching bases. The CDR3 extends over 15 amino acids. Trimming removed 3 bases at V and 8 bases at J, with 17 bases between. Germline CDR1 is MNHEY and CDR2 is SVGAGI.

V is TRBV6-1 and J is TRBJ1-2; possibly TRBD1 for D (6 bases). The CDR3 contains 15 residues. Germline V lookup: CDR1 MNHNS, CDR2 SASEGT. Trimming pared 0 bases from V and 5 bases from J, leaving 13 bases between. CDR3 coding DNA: TGTGCCAGCAGTGAAGCTGAAAGGGGGGGATATGGCTACACCTTC. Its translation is CASSEAERGGYGYTF.

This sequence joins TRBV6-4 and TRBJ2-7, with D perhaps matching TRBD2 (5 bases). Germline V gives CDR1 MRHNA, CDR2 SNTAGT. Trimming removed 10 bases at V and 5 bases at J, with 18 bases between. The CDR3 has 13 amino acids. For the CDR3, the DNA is TGTGCCACCCCGAGGGTCCGCGGTAACGAGCAGTACTTC. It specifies CATPRVRGNEQYF.

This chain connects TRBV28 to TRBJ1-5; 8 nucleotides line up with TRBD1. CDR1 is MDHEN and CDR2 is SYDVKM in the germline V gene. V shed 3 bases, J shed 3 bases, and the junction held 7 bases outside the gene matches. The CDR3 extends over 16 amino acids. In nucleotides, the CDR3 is TGTGCCAGCAGTTTGCTGGACAGGGTTGACAATCAGCCCCAGCATTTT. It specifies CASSLLDRVDNQPQHF.

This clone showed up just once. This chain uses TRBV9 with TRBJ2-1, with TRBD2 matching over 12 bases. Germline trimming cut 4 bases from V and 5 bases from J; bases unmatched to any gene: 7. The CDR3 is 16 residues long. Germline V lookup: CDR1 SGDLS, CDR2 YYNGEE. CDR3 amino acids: CASSSRLAGVNNEQFF. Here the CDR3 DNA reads TGTGCCAGCAGCTCCCGACTAGCGGGAGTGAACAATGAGCAGTTCTTC.

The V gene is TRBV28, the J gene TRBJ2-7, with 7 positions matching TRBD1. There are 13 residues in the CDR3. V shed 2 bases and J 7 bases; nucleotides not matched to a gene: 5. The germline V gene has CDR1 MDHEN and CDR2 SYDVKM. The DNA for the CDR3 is TGTGCCAGCAGTTTAAGACAGGGATGGGAGCAGTACTTC. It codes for CASSLRQGWEQYF.

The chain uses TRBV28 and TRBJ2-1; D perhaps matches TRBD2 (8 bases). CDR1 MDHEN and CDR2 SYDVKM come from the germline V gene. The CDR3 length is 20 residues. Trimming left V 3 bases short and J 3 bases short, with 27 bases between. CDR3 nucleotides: TGTGCCAGCAGTTTCCGCCCGACAGGGACGGGGGGGGCCTACTACAATGAGCAGTTCTTC. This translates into CASSFRPTGTGGAYYNEQFF. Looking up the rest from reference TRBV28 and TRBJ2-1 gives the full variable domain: DVKVTQSSRYLVKRTGEKVFLECVQDMDHENMFWYRQDPGLGLRLIYFSYDVKMKEKGDIPEGYSVSREKKERFSLILESASTNQTSMYLCASSFRPTGTGGAYYNEQFFGPGTRLTVL.

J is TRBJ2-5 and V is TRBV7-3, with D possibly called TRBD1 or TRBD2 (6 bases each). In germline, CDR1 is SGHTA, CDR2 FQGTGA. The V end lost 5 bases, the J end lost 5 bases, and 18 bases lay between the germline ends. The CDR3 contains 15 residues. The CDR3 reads CASSPTGGVLETQYF. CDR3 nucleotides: TGTGCCAGCAGCCCGACAGGAGGGGTGTTGGAGACCCAGTACTTC.

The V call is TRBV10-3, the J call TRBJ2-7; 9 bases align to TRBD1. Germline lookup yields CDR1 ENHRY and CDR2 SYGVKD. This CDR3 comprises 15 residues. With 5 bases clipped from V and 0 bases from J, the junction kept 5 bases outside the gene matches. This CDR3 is CAISLWTGASYEQYF. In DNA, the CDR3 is TGTGCCATCAGTCTATGGACAGGGGCCTCCTACGAGCAGTACTTC.

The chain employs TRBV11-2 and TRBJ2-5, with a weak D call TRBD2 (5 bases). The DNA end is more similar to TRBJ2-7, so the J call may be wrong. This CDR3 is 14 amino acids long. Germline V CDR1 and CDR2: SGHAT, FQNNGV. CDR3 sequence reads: CASSFSSAGYEQYF. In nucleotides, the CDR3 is TGTGCCAGCAGCTTTAGCTCGGCGGGCTACGAGCAGTACTTC.

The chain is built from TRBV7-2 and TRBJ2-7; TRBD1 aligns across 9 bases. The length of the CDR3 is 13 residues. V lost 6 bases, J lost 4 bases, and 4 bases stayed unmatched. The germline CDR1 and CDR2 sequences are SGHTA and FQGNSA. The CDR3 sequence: CASRDRGAYEQYF. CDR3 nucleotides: TGTGCCAGCAGGGACAGGGGTGCATACGAGCAGTACTTC.

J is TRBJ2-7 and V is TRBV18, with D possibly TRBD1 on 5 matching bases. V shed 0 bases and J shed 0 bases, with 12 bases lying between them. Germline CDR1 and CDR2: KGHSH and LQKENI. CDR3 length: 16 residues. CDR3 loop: CASSPPYRSASYEQYF. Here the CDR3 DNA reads TGTGCCAGCTCACCACCGTACAGGTCTGCCTCCTACGAGCAGTACTTC.

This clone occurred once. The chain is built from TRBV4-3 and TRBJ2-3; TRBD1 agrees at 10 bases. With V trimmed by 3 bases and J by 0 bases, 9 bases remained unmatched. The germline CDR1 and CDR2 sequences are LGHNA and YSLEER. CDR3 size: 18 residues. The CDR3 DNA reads TGCGCCAGCAGCCACAATTCCATGGACAGGGGGAGCACAGATACGCAGTATTTT. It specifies CASSHNSMDRGSTDTQYF.

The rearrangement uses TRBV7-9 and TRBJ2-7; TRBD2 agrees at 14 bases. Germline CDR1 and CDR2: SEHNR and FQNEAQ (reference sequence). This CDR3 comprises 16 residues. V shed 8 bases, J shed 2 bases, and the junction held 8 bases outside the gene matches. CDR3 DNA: TGTGCCAGCTTAGGGACTAGCGGGAGCTCCACCTACGAGCAGTACTTC. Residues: CASLGTSGSSTYEQYF.

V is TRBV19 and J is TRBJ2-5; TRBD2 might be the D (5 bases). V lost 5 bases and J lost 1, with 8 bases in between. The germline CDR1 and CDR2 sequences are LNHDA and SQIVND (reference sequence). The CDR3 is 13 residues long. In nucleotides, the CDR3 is TGTGCCAGTAGTGAGCGGTCCCAAGAGACCCAGTACTTC. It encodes CASSERSQETQYF.

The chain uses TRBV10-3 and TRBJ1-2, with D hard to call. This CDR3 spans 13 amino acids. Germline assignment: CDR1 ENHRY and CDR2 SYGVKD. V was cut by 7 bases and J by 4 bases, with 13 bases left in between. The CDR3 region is CAITINAFYGYTF. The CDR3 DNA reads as TGTGCCATCACCATAAATGCCTTCTATGGCTACACCTTC.

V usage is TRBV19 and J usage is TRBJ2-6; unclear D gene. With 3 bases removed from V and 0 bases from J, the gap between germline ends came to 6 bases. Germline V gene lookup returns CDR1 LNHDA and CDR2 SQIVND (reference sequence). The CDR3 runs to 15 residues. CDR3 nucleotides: TGTGCCAGTAGTATGAGGATCTCTGGGGCCAACGTCCTGACTTTC. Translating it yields CASSMRISGANVLTF.

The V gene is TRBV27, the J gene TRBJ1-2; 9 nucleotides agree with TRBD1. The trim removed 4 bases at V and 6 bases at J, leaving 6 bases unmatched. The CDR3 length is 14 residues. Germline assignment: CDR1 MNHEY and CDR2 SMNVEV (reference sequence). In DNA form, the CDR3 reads TGTGCCAGCAGTTCTACAGGGGGCGCGAATGGCTACACCTTC. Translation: CASSSTGGANGYTF.

The CDR3 spells CASRPGRLNTGELFF. DNA for the CDR3: TGTGCCAGCAGGCCGGGGAGATTGAACACCGGGGAGCTGTTTTTT. The chain joins TRBV6-1 to TRBJ2-2; D might be TRBD2 (5 bases). V was shortened by 6 bases and J by 1 base, with 12 bases between the two germline ends. The CDR3 runs to 15 residues. CDR1 MNHNS and CDR2 SASEGT come from the germline V gene.

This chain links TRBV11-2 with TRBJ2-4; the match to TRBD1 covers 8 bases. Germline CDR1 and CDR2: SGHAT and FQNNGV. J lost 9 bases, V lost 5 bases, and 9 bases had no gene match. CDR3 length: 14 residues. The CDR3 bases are TGTGCCAGCAGCCCCCTACAGGGGGTTGTCATTCAGTACTTC. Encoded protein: CASSPLQGVVIQYF.

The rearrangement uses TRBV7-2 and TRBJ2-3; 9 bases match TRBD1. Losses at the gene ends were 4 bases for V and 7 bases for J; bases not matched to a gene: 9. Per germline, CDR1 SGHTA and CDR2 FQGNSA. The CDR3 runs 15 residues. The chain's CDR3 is CASSSNRGPRNTQYF. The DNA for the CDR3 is TGTGCCAGCAGCTCAAACAGGGGGCCCAGGAATACGCAGTATTTT.

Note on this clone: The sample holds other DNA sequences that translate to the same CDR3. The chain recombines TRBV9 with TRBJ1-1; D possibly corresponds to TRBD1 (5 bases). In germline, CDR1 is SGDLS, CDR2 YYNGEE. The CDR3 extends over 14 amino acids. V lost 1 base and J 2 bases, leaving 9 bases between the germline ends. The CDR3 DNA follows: TGTGCCAGCAGCGTATTGGGGGTAAACACTGAAGCTTTCTTT. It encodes CASSVLGVNTEAFF.

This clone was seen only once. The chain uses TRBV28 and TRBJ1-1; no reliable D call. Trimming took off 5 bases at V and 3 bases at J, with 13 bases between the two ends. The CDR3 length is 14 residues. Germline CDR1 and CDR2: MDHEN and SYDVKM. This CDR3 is CASSPRGEDTEAFF. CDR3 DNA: TGTGCCAGCAGTCCCCGGGGAGAGGACACTGAAGCTTTCTTT.

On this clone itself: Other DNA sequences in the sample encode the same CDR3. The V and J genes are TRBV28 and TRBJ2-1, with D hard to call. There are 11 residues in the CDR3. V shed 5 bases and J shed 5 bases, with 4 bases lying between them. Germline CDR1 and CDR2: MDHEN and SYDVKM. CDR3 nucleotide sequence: TGTGCCAGCAGTCCTCACAATGAGCAGTTCTTC. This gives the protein CASSPHNEQFF.

The CDR3 nucleotides are TGTGCCAGCAGCCCGGACAGGGTCGGGTCGGATACGCAGTATTTT. It encodes CASSPDRVGSDTQYF. This rearrangement joins TRBV6-5 to TRBJ2-3; 8 positions agree with TRBD1. J gave up 6 bases and V 6 bases, and 11 bases lay outside the gene matches. The CDR3 sequence is 15 residues long. Germline V lookup: CDR1 MNHEY, CDR2 SVGAGI.

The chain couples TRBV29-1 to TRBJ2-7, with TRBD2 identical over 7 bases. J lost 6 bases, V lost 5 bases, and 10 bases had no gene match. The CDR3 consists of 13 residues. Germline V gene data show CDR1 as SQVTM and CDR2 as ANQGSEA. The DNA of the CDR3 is TGCAGCGTTTTGGGGGGGTCGTCATCCGAGCAGTACTTC. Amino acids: CSVLGGSSSEQYF.

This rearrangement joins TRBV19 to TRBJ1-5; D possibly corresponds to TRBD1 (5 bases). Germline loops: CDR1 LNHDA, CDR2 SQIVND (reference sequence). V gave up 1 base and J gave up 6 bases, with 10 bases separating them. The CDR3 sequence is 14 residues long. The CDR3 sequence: CASSIGDAGQPQHF. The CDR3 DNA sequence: TGTGCCAGTAGTATAGGGGACGCGGGTCAGCCCCAGCATTTT.

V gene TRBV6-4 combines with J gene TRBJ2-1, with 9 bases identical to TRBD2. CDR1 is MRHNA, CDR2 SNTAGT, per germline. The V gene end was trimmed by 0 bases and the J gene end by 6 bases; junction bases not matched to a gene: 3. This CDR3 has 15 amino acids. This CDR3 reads CASSDSGLAANEQFF. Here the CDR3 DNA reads TGTGCCAGCAGTGACTCGGGACTAGCTGCCAATGAGCAGTTCTTC.

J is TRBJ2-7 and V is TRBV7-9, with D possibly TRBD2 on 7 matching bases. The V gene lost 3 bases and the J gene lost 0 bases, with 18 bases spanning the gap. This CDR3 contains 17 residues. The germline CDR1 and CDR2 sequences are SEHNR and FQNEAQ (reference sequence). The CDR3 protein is CASSLGASGLTSYEQYF. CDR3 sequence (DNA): TGTGCCAGCAGCTTGGGGGCTAGCGGTCTCACCTCCTACGAGCAGTACTTC. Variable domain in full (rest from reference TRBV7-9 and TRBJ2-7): DTGVSQNPRHKITKRGQNVTFRCDPISEHNRLYWYRQTLGQGPEFLTYFQNEAQLEKSRLLSDRFSAERPKGSFSTLEIQRTEQGDSAMYLCASSLGASGLTSYEQYFGPGTRLTVT.